The 4 T cell receptor beta chains listed next were all sequenced from one sample in a study of shared clonotypes between healthy human individuals (dated by TCRdb to the early 2020s). Receptor libraries were prepared by the immunoSEQ multiplex PCR assay. Drawn from immuneACCESS, this table holds only the in-frame rearrangements with V and J called that TCRdb kept. Clones are partly lost; checked studies trace under half to an unresolved V gene and leave the rest unexplained. The sample table shows around 1.9 million clones, and roughly 91% are seen once. In total, the top ten clones hold around 1.7% of the sample. CD8 naive samples consisted of CD45RO-negative cells that were positively selected for CCR7, yielding a CD45RA+CCR7+ population without TemRA cells. The specimen was naive CD8+ T cells from PBMCs. This sample's cell subset or site label indicates: CD45RA+CCR7+. The receptors here all came from a man younger than 35 in good health. Some clones in this sample may be carry-over from other donors' samples.

The chain combines TRBV7-9 with TRBJ2-2, with D perhaps TRBD2 (6 bases). V shed 7 bases and J shed 5 bases, with 20 bases lying between them. The CDR3 extends over 16 amino acids. The germline V gene has CDR1 SEHNR and CDR2 FQNEAQ (reference sequence). The CDR3 here is CASTYGPHGGTGELFF. The CDR3 nucleotides read TGTGCCAGCACCTACGGGCCTCATGGAGGGACCGGGGAGCTGTTTTTT.

The chain recombines TRBV19 with TRBJ2-4; TRBD2 is a possible D gene (6 bases). The CDR3 has 16 amino acids. Germline loops: CDR1 LNHDA, CDR2 SQIVND (reference sequence). V was cut by 1 base and J by 1 base, with 11 bases left in between. Written as DNA, the CDR3 is TGTGCCAGTAGTATAGTAGTCGGGAGCGCCAAAAACATTCAGTACTTC. Translating it yields CASSIVVGSAKNIQYF.

As for this clone: The same CDR3 arises from other DNA sequences in this sample as well. The V and J genes are TRBV28 and TRBJ2-7, with TRBD1 matching over 9 bases. The CDR3 is 13 residues long. Losses at the gene ends were 6 bases for V and 2 bases for J; bases not matched to a gene: 2. Germline CDR1 is MDHEN and CDR2 is SYDVKM. CDR3 sequence: CASRHRGPYEQYF. DNA of the CDR3: TGTGCCAGCAGACACAGGGGGCCCTACGAGCAGTACTTC.

The table lists this clone with a count of one. The chain couples TRBV6-5 to TRBJ1-1, with D maybe TRBD1 (6 bases). Germline values: CDR1 MNHEY, CDR2 SVGAGI. V was cut by 6 bases and J by 1 base, with 15 bases left in between. The length of the CDR3 is 15 residues. Written as DNA, the CDR3 is TGTGCCAGCAGCCCGAACAGGGTCCGGAACACTGAAGCTTTCTTT. Protein sequence: CASSPNRVRNTEAFF.